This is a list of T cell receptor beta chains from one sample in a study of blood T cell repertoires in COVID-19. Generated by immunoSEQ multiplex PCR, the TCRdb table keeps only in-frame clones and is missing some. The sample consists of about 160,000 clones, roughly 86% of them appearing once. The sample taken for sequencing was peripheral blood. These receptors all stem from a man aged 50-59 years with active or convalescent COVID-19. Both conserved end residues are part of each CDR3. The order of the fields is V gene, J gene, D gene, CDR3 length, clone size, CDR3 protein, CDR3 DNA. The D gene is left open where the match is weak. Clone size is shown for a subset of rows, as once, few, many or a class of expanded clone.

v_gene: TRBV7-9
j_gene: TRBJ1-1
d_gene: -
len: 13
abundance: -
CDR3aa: CASSFGGDTEAFF
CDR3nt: TGTGCCAGCAGCTTTGGGGGGGATACTGAAGCTTTCTTT

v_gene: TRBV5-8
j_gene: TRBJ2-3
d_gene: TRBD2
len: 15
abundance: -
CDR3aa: CASSVAGGTTDTQYF
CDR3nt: TGTGCCAGCAGCGTGGCGGGGGGCACCACAGATACGCAGTATTTT

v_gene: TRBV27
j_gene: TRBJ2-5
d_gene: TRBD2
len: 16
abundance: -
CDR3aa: CASSYTRREGRETQYF
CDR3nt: TGTGCCAGCAGTTATACCCGGCGGGAGGGTAGAGAGACCCAGTACTTC

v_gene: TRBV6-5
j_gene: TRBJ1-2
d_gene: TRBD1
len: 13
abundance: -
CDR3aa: CASSPDRVAGYTF
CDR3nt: TGTGCCAGCAGCCCCGACAGGGTAGCTGGCTACACCTTC

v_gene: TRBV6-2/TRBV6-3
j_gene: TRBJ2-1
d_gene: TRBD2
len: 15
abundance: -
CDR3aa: CASSPAGGRAHEQFF
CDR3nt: TGTGCCAGCAGTCCAGCCGGCGGGAGGGCCCATGAGCAGTTCTTC

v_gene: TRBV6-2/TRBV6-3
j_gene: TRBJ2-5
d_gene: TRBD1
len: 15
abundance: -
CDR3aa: CASSPWQGVPETQYF
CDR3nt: TGTGCCAGCAGTCCCTGGCAGGGGGTTCCGGAGACCCAGTACTTC

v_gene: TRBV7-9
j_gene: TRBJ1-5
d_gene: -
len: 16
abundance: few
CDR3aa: CASSYQVPRSNQPQHF
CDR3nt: TGTGCCAGCAGCTATCAGGTCCCTCGTAGCAATCAGCCCCAGCATTTT

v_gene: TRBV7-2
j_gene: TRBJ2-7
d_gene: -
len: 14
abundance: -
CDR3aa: CASSLVAQTYEQYF
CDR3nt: TGTGCCAGCAGCTTAGTGGCTCAGACCTACGAGCAGTACTTC

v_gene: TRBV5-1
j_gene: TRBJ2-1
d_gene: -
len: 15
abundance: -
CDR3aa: CASSLVPGSYNEQFF
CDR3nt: TGCGCCAGCAGCTTGGTTCCGGGCTCCTACAATGAGCAGTTCTTC

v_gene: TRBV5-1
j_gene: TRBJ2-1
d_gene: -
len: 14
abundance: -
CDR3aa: CASSLVSQYNEQFF
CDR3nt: TGCGCCAGCAGCTTGGTTAGCCAGTACAATGAGCAGTTCTTC

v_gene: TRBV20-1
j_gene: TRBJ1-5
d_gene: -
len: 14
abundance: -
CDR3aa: CSASRGQSNQPQHF
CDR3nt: TGCAGTGCTAGTCGTGGCCAGAGCAATCAGCCCCAGCATTTT

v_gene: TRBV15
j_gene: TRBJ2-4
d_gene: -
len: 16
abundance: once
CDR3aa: CATSRVRTIAKNIQYF
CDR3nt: TGTGCCACCAGCAGAGTCAGGACAATAGCCAAAAACATTCAGTACTTC

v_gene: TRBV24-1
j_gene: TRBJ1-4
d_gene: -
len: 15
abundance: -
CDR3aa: CATSDAGRENEKLFF
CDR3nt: TGTGCCACCAGTGATGCGGGACGGGAAAATGAAAAACTGTTTTTT

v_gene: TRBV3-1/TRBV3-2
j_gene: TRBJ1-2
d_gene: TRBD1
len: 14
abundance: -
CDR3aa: CASSPRDSRYGYTF
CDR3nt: TGTGCCAGCAGCCCCCGGGACAGCCGTTATGGCTACACCTTC

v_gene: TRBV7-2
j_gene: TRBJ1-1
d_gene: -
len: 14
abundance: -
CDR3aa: CASSSVKGRVEAFF
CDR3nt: TGTGCCAGCAGCTCCGTGAAGGGGCGAGTTGAAGCTTTCTTT

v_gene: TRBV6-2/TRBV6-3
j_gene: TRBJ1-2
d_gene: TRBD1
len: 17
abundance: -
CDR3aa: CASSYSGQGRTLDGYTF
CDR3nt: TGTGCCAGCAGTTACTCTGGACAGGGGCGGACGTTGGATGGCTACACCTTC

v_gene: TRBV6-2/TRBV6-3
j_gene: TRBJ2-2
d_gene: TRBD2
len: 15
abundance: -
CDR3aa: CASSSSGKISGELFF
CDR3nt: TGTGCCAGCAGTTCTAGCGGGAAAATATCCGGGGAGCTGTTTTTT

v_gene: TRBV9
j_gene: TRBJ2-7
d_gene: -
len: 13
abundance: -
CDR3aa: CASSAPDRSEQYF
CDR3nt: TGTGCCAGCAGCGCCCCTGACAGGAGCGAGCAGTACTTC

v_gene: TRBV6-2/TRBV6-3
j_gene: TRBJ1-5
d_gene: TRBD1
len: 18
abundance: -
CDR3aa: CASSYLYRAGGSNQPQHF
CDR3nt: TGTGCCAGCAGTTACCTTTACCGGGCAGGGGGCAGCAATCAGCCCCAGCATTTT

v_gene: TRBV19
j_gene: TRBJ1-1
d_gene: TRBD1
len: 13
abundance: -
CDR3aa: CASKGTGGTEAFF
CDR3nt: TGTGCCAGCAAGGGGACAGGGGGCACTGAAGCTTTCTTT

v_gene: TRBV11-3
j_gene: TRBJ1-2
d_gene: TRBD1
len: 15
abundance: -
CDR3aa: CASSPRQGRTNGYTF
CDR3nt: TGTGCCAGCAGCCCCAGACAGGGACGGACAAATGGCTACACCTTC

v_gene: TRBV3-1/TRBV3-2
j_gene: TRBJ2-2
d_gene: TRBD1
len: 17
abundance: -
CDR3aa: CASSRLDRGLSGGELFF
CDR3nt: TGTGCCAGCAGCCGCTTGGACAGGGGGTTGAGCGGCGGGGAGCTGTTTTTT

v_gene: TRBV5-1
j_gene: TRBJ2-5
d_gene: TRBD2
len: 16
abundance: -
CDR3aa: CASSLGASGNQETQYF
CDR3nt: TGCGCCAGCAGCTTGGGGGCTAGCGGGAACCAAGAGACCCAGTACTTC

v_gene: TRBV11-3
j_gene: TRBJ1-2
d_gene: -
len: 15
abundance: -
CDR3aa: CASSLRSGQIYGYTF
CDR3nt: TGTGCCAGCAGCTTAAGGTCCGGACAGATCTATGGCTACACCTTC

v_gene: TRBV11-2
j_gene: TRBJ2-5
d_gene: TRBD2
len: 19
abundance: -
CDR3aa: CASSPRLAGGPSGRETQYF
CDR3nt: TGTGCCAGCAGCCCGCGCCTAGCGGGGGGGCCGTCGGGTAGAGAGACCCAGTACTTC

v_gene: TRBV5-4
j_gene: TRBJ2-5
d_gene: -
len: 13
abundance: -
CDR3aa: CASSLGGEETQYF
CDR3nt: TGTGCCAGCAGCTTAGGGGGAGAAGAGACCCAGTACTTC

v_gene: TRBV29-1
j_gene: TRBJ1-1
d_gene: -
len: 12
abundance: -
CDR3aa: CSVRAGGTEAFF
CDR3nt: TGCAGCGTCCGGGCGGGGGGAACTGAAGCTTTCTTT

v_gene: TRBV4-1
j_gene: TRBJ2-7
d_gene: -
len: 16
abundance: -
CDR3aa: CASSQRALYEGYEQYF
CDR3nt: TGCGCCAGCAGCCAGAGGGCCCTATACGAAGGCTACGAGCAGTACTTC

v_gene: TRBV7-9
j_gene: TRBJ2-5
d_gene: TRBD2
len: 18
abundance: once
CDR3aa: CASSSARLAGNFEETQYF
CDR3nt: TGTGCCAGCAGCTCCGCCAGACTAGCGGGAAATTTTGAAGAGACCCAGTACTTC

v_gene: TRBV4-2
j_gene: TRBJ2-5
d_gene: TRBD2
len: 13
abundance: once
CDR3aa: CASSRGGQETQYF
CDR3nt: TGTGCCAGCAGCCGGGGGGGTCAAGAGACCCAGTACTTC

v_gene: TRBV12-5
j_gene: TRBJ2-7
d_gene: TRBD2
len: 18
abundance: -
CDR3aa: CASGLVNGGLAGSYEQYF
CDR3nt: TGTGCTAGTGGTTTGGTAAATGGGGGACTAGCGGGCTCCTACGAGCAGTACTTC

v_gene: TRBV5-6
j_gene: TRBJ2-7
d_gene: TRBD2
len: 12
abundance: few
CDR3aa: CASSLTPGGLYF
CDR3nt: TGTGCCAGCAGCTTGACTCCGGGAGGGCTCTACTTC

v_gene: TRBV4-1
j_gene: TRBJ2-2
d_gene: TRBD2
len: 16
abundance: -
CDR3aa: CASSQDSSGITGELFF
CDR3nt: TGCGCCAGCAGCCAAGATAGTAGCGGGATTACCGGGGAGCTGTTTTTT

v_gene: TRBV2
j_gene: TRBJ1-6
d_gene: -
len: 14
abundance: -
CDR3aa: CASSASGSNSPLHF
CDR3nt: TGTGCCAGCAGTGCGTCAGGGTCTAATTCACCCCTCCACTTT